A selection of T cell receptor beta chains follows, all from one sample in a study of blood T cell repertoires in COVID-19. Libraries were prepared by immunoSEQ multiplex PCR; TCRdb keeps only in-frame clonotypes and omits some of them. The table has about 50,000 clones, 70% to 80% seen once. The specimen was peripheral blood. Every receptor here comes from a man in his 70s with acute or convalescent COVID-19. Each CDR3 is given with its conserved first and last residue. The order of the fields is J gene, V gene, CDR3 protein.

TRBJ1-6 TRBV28 CASRTSGTGNSPLHF
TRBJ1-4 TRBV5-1 CASSPDPQTGERELFF
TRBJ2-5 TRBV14 CASSQRAGTLREETQYF
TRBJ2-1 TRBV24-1 CATSGRGNEQFF
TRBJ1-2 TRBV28 CASRPQGSYGYTF
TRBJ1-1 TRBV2 CASSLTGLHEAFF
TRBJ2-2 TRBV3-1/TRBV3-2 CASSQDRAGELFF
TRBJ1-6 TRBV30 CAWSFKGMNSPLHF
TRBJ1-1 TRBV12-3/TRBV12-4 CASTRNQNTEAFF
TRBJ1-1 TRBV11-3 CASSSGTVQGTEAFF
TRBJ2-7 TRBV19 CASSINYRYEQYF
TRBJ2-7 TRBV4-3 CASSQGATGTYEQYF
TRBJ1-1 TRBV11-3 CASSLGGWGQMNTEAFF
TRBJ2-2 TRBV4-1 CASSQDSLNTGELFF
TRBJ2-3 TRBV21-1 CASTLGQGSPTRTDTQYF
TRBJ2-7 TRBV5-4 CASSPGVQTYEQYF
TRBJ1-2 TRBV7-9 CASSLVIANYGYTF
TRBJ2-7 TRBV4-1 CASSQIGQGEQYF
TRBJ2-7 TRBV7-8 CASSPDGRGRYEQYF
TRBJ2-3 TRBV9 CASSNSAPLDTQYF
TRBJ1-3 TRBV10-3 CAISESGGQGAGNTIYF
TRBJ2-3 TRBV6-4 CASSEGQGTDTQYF
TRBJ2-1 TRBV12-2 CASRCPCLAAHNEQFF
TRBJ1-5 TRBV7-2 CASRIDSYSNQPQHF
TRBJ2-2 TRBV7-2 CASSLAQQGWPGELFF
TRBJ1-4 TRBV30 CAWAGTGFEKLFF
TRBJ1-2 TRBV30 CAWSDTRNYGYTF
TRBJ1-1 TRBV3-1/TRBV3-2 CASSPFISTVNTEAFF
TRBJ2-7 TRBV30 CARAGSRDGSYEQYF
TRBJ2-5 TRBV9 CASSAGASQETQYF
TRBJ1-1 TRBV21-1 CASSRPTGRNNTEAFF
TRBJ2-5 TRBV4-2 CASTQGPGTGFRETQYF
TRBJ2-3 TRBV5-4 CASSLTSARTDTQYF
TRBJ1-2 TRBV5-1 CASSPRTGGKGYTF
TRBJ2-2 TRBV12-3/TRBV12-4 CASTAGPGELFF
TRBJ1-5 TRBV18 CASSPPGGRGQPQHF
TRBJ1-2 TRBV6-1 CASSERTVYGYTF
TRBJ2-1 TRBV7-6 CASSLVASGPNEQFF
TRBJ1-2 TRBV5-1 CASSPGTGFGGYTF
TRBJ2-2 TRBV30 CAWRTTNTGELFF
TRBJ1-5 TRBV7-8 CASSSGRDQPQHF
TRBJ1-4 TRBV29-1 CSAGEGNWEKLFF
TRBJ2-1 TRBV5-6 CASSSGQGRHEQFF
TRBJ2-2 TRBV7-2 CASSLGLALAGSGELFF
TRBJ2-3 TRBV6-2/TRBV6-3 CASSVREDPDTQYF
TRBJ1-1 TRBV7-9 CASSSTLGQLIMNTEAFF
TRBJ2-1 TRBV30 CAWSPIDRGVYNEQFF
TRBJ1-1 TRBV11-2 CASSSERPEAFF
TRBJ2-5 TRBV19 CASSIGSTSGQETQYF
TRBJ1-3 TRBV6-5 CASSRNSGNTIYF
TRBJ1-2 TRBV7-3 CASSLSGYDGYTF
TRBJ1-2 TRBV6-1 CASSEGVGDRPSLGYTF
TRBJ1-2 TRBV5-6 CASSFTGDYGYTF